The 21 T cell receptor beta chains given below trace back to one sample, sequenced in a study of blood T cells in healthy people across ages (dated by TCRdb to the mid-2010s). Libraries were made using 5' RACE. TCRdb records Illumina HiSeq 2500 as the sequencer. A second PCR of about 6 to 11 cycles was performed with a sample-barcoded 5' primer and a J-beta primer mix. TCRdb cleaned the public reads at Q25 with fastp, built clones with MiXCR and kept in-frame beta chains. Rows with a matching CDR3 protein are joined into one entry that keeps the most common DNA and genes. Within this sample are some 1.5 million distinct CDR3 sequences, with less than 45% of them counted one time only. The biggest ten clones account for under 5% of the sample. The sequenced sample consisted of blood. The receptors were gathered from a woman aged 18-29 years in good health.

This clonotype was recorded a few times. This chain joins TRBV7-9 and TRBJ2-1; D may be TRBD1 or TRBD2 (5 bases each). Trimming removed 3 bases at V and 5 bases at J, with 11 bases between. The CDR3 runs to 14 residues. The germline gives CDR1 SEHNR, CDR2 FQNEAQ (reference sequence). The CDR3 sequence is CASSFRGVHNEQFF. CDR3 in DNA: TGTGCCAGCAGCTTTAGAGGGGTCCACAATGAGCAGTTCTTC.

This clonotype has just a few counts. This chain joins TRBV19 and TRBJ2-7, with D uncertain. The ends were cut back, 0 bases at V and 2 bases at J, with 8 bases in the middle. Germline V gives CDR1 LNHDA, CDR2 SQIVND (reference sequence). This CDR3 spans 14 amino acids. CDR3: CASSIEDGPYEQYF. CDR3 in DNA: TGTGCCAGTAGTATAGAGGACGGCCCCTACGAGCAGTACTTC.

The V gene is TRBV6-2 or TRBV6-3, the J gene TRBJ2-7; no clear D gene. This CDR3 contains 14 residues. The germline V and J ends were trimmed by 6 bases and 3 bases, with 15 bases remaining between them. Per the germline V gene, CDR1 is MNHEY and CDR2 is SVGEGT. CDR3 protein: CASRSFLVFYEQYF. The DNA for the CDR3 is TGTGCCAGCAGGTCCTTTTTGGTCTTCTACGAGCAGTACTTC.

The CDR3 reads CASEAGSTEAFF. The CDR3 DNA reads as TGTGCCAGCGAAGCGGGCAGCACTGAAGCTTTCTTT. The chain recombines TRBV12-3 or TRBV12-4 with TRBJ1-1; no definite D call. This CDR3 has 12 residues. Deletions cut 8 bases from V and 4 bases from J, with 11 bases between.

This clonotype was recorded a few times. A read error may produce the germline difference seen at one junction end. The chain recombines TRBV20-1 with TRBJ2-3, with 8 nucleotides matching TRBD1. CDR1 DFQATT and CDR2 SNEGSKA come from the germline V gene (reference sequence). The CDR3 covers 15 residues. CDR3 coding DNA: TGCAGTGCTAGAGAGACAGGGGACCCCACAGATACGCGGTATTTT. It codes for CSARETGDPTDTRYF.

This chain connects TRBV5-6 to TRBJ2-4, with TRBD2 identical over 8 bases. The J call could be wrong; TRBJ2-7 is a better fit for the DNA end. CDR3 size: 14 residues. Germline CDR1 reads SGHDT; CDR2 reads YYEEEE. CDR3 sequence reads: CASSRRAGVSEQYF. CDR3 nucleotides: TGTGCCAGCAGCCGACGAGCGGGAGTTTCCGAGCAGTACTTC.

This clonotype has a handful of counts. The V call is TRBV12-3 or TRBV12-4, the J call TRBJ1-4; D is uncertain. The ends were cut back, 2 bases at V and 8 bases at J, with 15 bases in the middle. The CDR3 is 15 residues long. The CDR3: CASSLRAPKIEKLFF. Written as DNA, the CDR3 is TGTGCCAGCAGTTTACGGGCCCCCAAAATAGAAAAACTGTTTTTT.

The chain joins TRBV6-1 to TRBJ2-4, with 11 positions matching TRBD2. Per the germline V gene, CDR1 is MNHNS and CDR2 is SASEGT. The length of the CDR3 is 18 residues. V was pared by 7 bases and J by 0 bases, with 11 bases of the junction left unmatched. The CDR3 region has the DNA TGTGCCAGCACCACTCAGACTAGCGGGGTCATAGCCAAAAACATTCAGTACTTC. Translated, it gives CASTTQTSGVIAKNIQYF.

As to this clonotype: A read error is possible here, since a much larger clone lies one base away. The rearrangement uses TRBV28 and TRBJ1-2; D is ambiguous. CDR3 length equals 11 residues. V lost 2 bases to trimming and J lost 10 bases, with 8 bases between them. The germline V gene encodes CDR1 MDHEN and CDR2 SYDVKM. The chain's CDR3 is CASSLSRDYTF. For the CDR3, the DNA is TGTGCCAGCAGTTTAAGCCGGGACTACACCTTC.

About this clonotype: One junction end does not reproduce the germline sequence, and a read error may be involved. The chain combines TRBV7-8 with TRBJ1-1, with D perhaps TRBD1 (5 bases). Per the germline V gene, CDR1 is SGHVS and CDR2 is FQNEAQ. CDR3 length: 16 amino acids. This chain's CDR3 is CGSSIQGAGTNTEAFF. CDR3 nucleotide sequence: TGTGGCAGCAGCATTCAGGGAGCGGGGACCAACACTGAAGCTTTCTTT.

The gene calls are TRBV27 and TRBJ1-4, with 10 bases that match TRBD1. V trimming: 5 bases; J trimming: 8 bases; junction bases outside the gene matches: 8. This CDR3 has 15 residues. In germline, CDR1 is MNHEY, CDR2 SMNVEV (reference sequence). This CDR3 reads CASSPLDRGFEKLFF. The CDR3 bases are TGTGCCAGCAGTCCCCTGGACAGGGGGTTCGAAAAACTGTTTTTT.

In regard to this clonotype: A much more abundant neighbour one base away suggests this may be a read error. This chain uses TRBV12-3 or TRBV12-4 with TRBJ2-3; 11 bases are shared with TRBD2. J gave up 5 bases and V 8 bases, and 9 bases lay outside the gene matches. This CDR3 spans 15 amino acids. CDR3 sequence (DNA): TGTGCCAGCGGAATGCTAGCGGGAGGCATAGATACGCAGTATTTT. This gives the protein CASGMLAGGIDTQYF.

This clonotype came up a few times. V and J are TRBV6-5 and TRBJ2-3, with D possibly being TRBD2 (6 bases). The germline gives CDR1 MNHEY, CDR2 SVGAGI. The CDR3 runs 14 residues. V lost 5 bases and J 4 bases, leaving 13 bases between the germline ends. The CDR3 DNA reads as TGTGCCAGCAGTAGGGGACTTCTCGCAGATACGCAGTATTTT. Amino acids: CASSRGLLADTQYF.

The chain uses TRBV20-1 and TRBJ2-1; 11 bases map to TRBD2. Per the germline V gene, CDR1 is DFQATT and CDR2 is SNEGSKA (reference sequence). Trimming removed 7 bases from V and 6 bases from J; junction bases left unmatched: 8. The length of the CDR3 is 14 residues. CDR3 bases: TGCAGTGTGGGGACTAGCGGAAAACCCAATGAGCAGTTCTTC. It translates to CSVGTSGKPNEQFF.

The genes are TRBV12-3 or TRBV12-4 and TRBJ2-5; D may be TRBD1 or TRBD2 (7 bases each). The J call could be wrong; TRBJ2-7 is a better fit for the DNA end. CDR3 length: 17 amino acids. CDR3 DNA: TGTGCCAGCAGTTTGGGAGGGGGCGCAAGGAGGGCCTACGAGCAGTACTTC. It yields the protein CASSLGGGARRAYEQYF.

This clonotype was seen a few times. The J gene is TRBJ2-5, the V gene TRBV6-2 or TRBV6-3; D gene unclear. The last part of the DNA fits TRBJ2-7 better; the J call may be wrong. CDR3 size: 11 residues. CDR1 MNHEY and CDR2 SVGEGT come from the germline V gene. The chain's CDR3 is CASSIYREQYF. Written as DNA, the CDR3 is TGTGCCAGCAGCATTTACCGCGAGCAGTACTTC.

The CDR3 DNA follows: TGTGCCAGCAGTGGGCTAGCGGGAGTAAGGAGGAGAGAGACCCAGTACTTC. Residues: CASSGLAGVRRRETQYF. The V gene is TRBV28, the J gene TRBJ2-5; 10 bases agree with TRBD2. The germline CDR1 and CDR2 sequences are MDHEN and SYDVKM. This CDR3 comprises 17 residues. V dropped 5 bases and J dropped 4; count of bases not matched to a gene: 13.

The sample holds a few counts of this clonotype. The chain recombines TRBV10-3 with TRBJ1-1, with D maybe TRBD1 (6 bases). The CDR3 is 14 amino acids. Germline-derived CDR1 and CDR2 are ENHRY and SYGVKD. Trimming stripped 3 bases from V and 0 bases from J, with 8 bases between. CDR3 coding DNA: TGTGCCATCAGTGATGGGGGCATGAACACTGAAGCTTTCTTT. Residues: CAISDGGMNTEAFF.

The rearrangement uses TRBV7-2 and TRBJ2-7; D is unresolved. The assigned J gene may be wrong: the sequence end matches TRBJ2-5 better. The CDR3 runs 16 residues. CDR1 is SGHTA and CDR2 is FQGNSA in the germline V gene. The CDR3 spells CASSFPHSGLGETQYF. CDR3 in DNA: TGTGCCAGCAGCTTCCCTCACAGTGGCTTGGGGGAGACCCAGTACTTC.

This chain connects TRBV6-1 to TRBJ2-2; 8 nucleotides agree with TRBD2. CDR1 is MNHNS, CDR2 SASEGT, per germline. The CDR3 extends over 17 amino acids. Trimming at V came to 6 bases and at J to 6 bases, leaving 15 bases not matched to a gene. As DNA, the CDR3 is TGTGCCAGCAGATTCCCCGGGGGGGAGGGCTGGGCCGGGGAGCTGTTTTTT. Its protein is CASRFPGGEGWAGELFF.

This clonotype showed up just a few times. The chain links TRBV3-1 to TRBJ1-2; D is perhaps TRBD1 (5 bases). The V gene lost 1 base and the J gene lost 8 bases, with 11 bases spanning the gap. Per germline, CDR1 LGHDT and CDR2 YNNKEL (reference sequence). The CDR3 has 13 amino acids. This CDR3 is CASSQGDGVGYTF. CDR3 in DNA: TGTGCCAGCAGCCAAGGGGACGGCGTAGGCTACACCTTC.